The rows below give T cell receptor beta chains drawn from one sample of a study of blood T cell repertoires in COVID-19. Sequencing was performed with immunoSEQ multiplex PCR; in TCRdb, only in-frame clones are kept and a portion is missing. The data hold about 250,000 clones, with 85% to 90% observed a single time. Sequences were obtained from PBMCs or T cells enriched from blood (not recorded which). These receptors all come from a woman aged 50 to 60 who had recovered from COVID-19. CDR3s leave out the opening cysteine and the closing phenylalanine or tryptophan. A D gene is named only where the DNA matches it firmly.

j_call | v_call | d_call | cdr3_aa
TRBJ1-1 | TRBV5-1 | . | ASSLVSVDTEAF
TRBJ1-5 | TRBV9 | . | ASSVGTDNQPQH
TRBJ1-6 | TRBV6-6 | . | ASSSGSSYNSPLH
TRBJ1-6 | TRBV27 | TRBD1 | ASSLDRGPDSPLH
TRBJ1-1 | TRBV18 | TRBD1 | ASSPTGWNTEAF
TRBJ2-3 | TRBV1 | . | TSSQVKTSGRSTDTQY
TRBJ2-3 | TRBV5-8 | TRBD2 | ASSPPLRGAGVPDTQY
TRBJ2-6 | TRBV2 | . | ASSEHSSGANVLT
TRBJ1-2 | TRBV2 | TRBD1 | ASSQIGGSGYGYT
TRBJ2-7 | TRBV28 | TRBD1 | ASSNLSGTGVNYEQY
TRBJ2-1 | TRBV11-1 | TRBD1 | ASSLDGTGGNEQF
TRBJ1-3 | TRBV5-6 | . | ASSLVTGTGNTIY
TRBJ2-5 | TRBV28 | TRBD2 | ASSLWTSGRGGQETQY
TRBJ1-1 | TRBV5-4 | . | ASSLVQDDEAF
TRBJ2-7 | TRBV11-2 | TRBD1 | ASSFRTGQSGEQY